The 9 T cell receptor beta chains below come from one sample, sequenced in a study of cytomegalovirus exposure and HLA in healthy donors. Vbeta (60) and Jbeta (13) primers were used in the PCR. Using immunoSEQ multiplex PCR, the repertoire was profiled, and TCRdb retains in-frame clones only, with some absent. The data hold over 110,000 clones, with about 84% observed a single time. Sequencing was carried out using PBMCs. Receptors were obtained from a woman between 18 and 29 years old in good health and CMV-seropositive.

V and J are TRBV5-6 and TRBJ1-1, with 10 nucleotides matching TRBD1. CDR1 is SGHDT and CDR2 is YYEEEE in the germline V gene. The CDR3 is 17 residues long. Trimming at V came to 1 base and at J to 4 bases, leaving 10 bases not matched to a gene. The CDR3 sequence is CASSLRRTGGLPTEAFF. CDR3 nucleotide sequence: TGTGCCAGCAGCTTGAGGAGGACAGGGGGTTTGCCCACTGAAGCTTTCTTT.

This clone occurred a few times. The chain recombines TRBV6-6 with TRBJ2-1, with D perhaps matching TRBD1 (6 bases). In germline, CDR1 is MNHNY, CDR2 SVGAGI (reference sequence). This CDR3 has 14 amino acids. Trimming removed 0 bases at V and 3 bases at J, with 6 bases between. The chain's CDR3 is CASSYSDSYNEQFF. As DNA, the CDR3 is TGTGCCAGCAGTTACTCGGACAGCTACAATGAGCAGTTCTTC.

The V and J genes are TRBV7-9 and TRBJ2-5; 8 bases align to TRBD2. CDR1 is SEHNR, CDR2 FQNEAQ, per germline (reference sequence). This CDR3 has 17 amino acids. V gave up 4 bases and J gave up 2 bases; unmatched junction bases: 12. The CDR3 sequence: CASSYTSGGAIQETQYF. CDR3 DNA sequence: TGTGCCAGCAGCTATACGAGCGGGGGAGCCATACAAGAGACCCAGTACTTC.

CDR3 bases: TGTGCCAGCAGGGGGGACAGGGCTAAGCCCCAGCATTTT. It translates to CASRGDRAKPQHF. J is TRBJ1-5 and V is TRBV6-1, with TRBD1 matching over 9 bases. Germline V gene data show CDR1 as MNHNS and CDR2 as SASEGT. With V trimmed by 6 bases and J by 8 bases, 5 bases remained unmatched. The CDR3 sequence is 13 residues long.

V is TRBV28 and J is TRBJ1-1; TRBD1 matches 7 bases. This CDR3 spans 15 amino acids. V lost 5 bases, J lost 1 base, and 7 bases stayed unmatched. Germline lookup yields CDR1 MDHEN and CDR2 SYDVKM. This chain's CDR3 is CASSPDNRGNTEAFF. The CDR3 coding sequence is TGTGCCAGCAGTCCAGACAACAGGGGGAACACTGAAGCTTTCTTT.

The chain uses TRBV2 and TRBJ1-1, with 7 bases matching TRBD1. The trim removed 5 bases at V and 6 bases at J, leaving 6 bases unmatched. The CDR3 spans 13 residues. Germline CDR1 SNHLY, CDR2 FYNNEI. CDR3 sequence (DNA): TGTGCCAGCAGTCACAGGGGTTACGCTGAAGCTTTCTTT. This codes for CASSHRGYAEAFF.

This clone showed up just once. The V and J genes are TRBV7-2 and TRBJ2-7; D is unresolved. Germline CDR1 SGHTA, CDR2 FQGNSA. Trimming cost V 0 bases and J 0 bases, with 9 bases left between them. The CDR3 runs to 15 residues. DNA for the CDR3: TGTGCCAGCAGCTTAGCATCAGGTTTCTCCTACGAGCAGTACTTC. Its protein product is CASSLASGFSYEQYF.

The chain carries TRBV7-2 and TRBJ1-2, with D perhaps matching TRBD1 (6 bases). Germline loops: CDR1 SGHTA, CDR2 FQGNSA. V was clipped by 0 bases and J by 1 base, with 12 bases between them. This CDR3 region has 16 residues. CDR3: CASSLALRGFNYGYTF. The CDR3 DNA is TGTGCCAGCAGCTTAGCCCTCAGGGGATTTAACTATGGCTACACCTTC.

The chain employs TRBV5-4 and TRBJ1-2; D is unclear. Germline V gene data show CDR1 as SGHNT and CDR2 as YYREEE (reference sequence). The CDR3 has 13 amino acids. Deletions cut 0 bases from V and 3 bases from J, with 6 bases between. The DNA for the CDR3 is TGTGCCAGCAGCTTGGGGCAGTACTATGGCTACACCTTC. It codes for CASSLGQYYGYTF.